This paragraph covers one TCR beta chain sequence. Using immunoSEQ multiplex PCR, the repertoire was profiled, and TCRdb retains in-frame clones only, with some absent. The repertoire has approximately 270,000 clones, 86% of them found once; the top ten carry approximately 8.2%. The data derive from a study of blood T cell repertoires in COVID-19. The CDR3 has 16 residues. The source material was peripheral blood. The source of this sequence is a man aged 40-49 years with active or convalescent COVID-19. The J gene is TRBJ2-3, the V gene TRBV21-1; whether TRBD2, the table's D call, matches the DNA was not checked. TRBV21-1 is a known pseudogene. The CDR3 sequence is CASSKNRGKTQLGQYF. CDR3 in DNA: TGTGCCAGCAGCAAAAACCGGGGGAAGACCCAACTTGGGCAGTATTTT.